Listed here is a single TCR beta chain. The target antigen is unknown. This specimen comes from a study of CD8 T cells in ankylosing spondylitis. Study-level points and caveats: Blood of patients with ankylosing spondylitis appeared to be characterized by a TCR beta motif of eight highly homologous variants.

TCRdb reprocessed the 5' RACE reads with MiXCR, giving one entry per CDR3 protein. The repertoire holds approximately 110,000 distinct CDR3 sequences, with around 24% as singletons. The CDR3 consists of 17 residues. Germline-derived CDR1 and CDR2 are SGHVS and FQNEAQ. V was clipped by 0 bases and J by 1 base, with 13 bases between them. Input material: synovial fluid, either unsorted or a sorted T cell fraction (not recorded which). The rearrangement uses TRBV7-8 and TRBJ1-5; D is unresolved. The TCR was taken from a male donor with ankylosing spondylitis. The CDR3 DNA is TGTGCCAGCAGCTTAGCTAGGTCAGCGAGAAGCAATCAGCCCCAGCATTTT. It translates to CASSLARSARSNQPQHF. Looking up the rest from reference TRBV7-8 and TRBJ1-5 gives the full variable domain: GAGVSQSPRYKVAKRGQDVALRCDPISGHVSLFWYQQALGQGPEFLTYFQNEAQLDKSGLPSDRFFAERPEGSVSTLKIQRTQQEDSAVYLCASSLARSARSNQPQHFGDGTRLSIL.